Shown below are 2 T cell receptor beta chains from a single sample sequenced in a study of cytomegalovirus exposure and HLA in healthy donors. The primer mix had 60 Vbeta and 13 Jbeta primers. Repertoires were generated with immunoSEQ multiplex PCR, while TCRdb's copy carries only in-frame clones and drops some. Seen here are around 230,000 clones, 60% to 80% observed once, and the top ten hold about 1.7%. Sequences were obtained from PBMCs. These receptors all stem from a male donor in good health and CMV-seronegative.

The rearrangement links TRBV7-6 to TRBJ2-3; 7 bases are shared with TRBD2. The J segment lost 1 base and the V segment lost 5 bases, leaving 6 bases of the junction unmatched. The germline CDR1 and CDR2 sequences are SGHVS and FNYEAQ. The CDR3 loop spans 15 amino acids. For the CDR3, the DNA is TGTGCCAGCAGCGGCCGGGACTACCGCACAGATACGCAGTATTTT. Translation: CASSGRDYRTDTQYF.

The rearrangement joins TRBV5-1 to TRBJ2-3; TRBD2 matches 8 bases. The CDR3 is 14 amino acids. V shed 0 bases and J 6 bases; nucleotides not matched to a gene: 3. CDR1 SGHRS and CDR2 YFSETQ come from the germline V gene. The CDR3, as DNA: TGCGCCAGCAGCTTGGGACCTAGCGGGGATACGCAGTATTTT. Protein: CASSLGPSGDTQYF.